The 14 T cell receptor beta chains listed next were all sequenced from one sample in a study of blood T cell repertoires in COVID-19. Only in-frame clones appear in the TCRdb table, and some are missing; sequencing was by immunoSEQ multiplex PCR. The sample has under 40,000 clones, almost 90% seen once. The sequenced sample consisted of peripheral blood. These receptors originate from a man in his 60s with active COVID-19.

This rearrangement joins TRBV6-5 to TRBJ2-5; 7 positions agree with TRBD1. Trimming removed 7 bases from V and 4 bases from J; junction bases left unmatched: 6. CDR1 is MNHEY and CDR2 is SVGAGI in the germline V gene. The CDR3 consists of 13 residues. In DNA, the CDR3 is TGTGCCAGCACTCGGACAGGACGAGAGACCCAGTACTTC. It encodes CASTRTGRETQYF.

The V and J genes are TRBV6-2 or TRBV6-3 and TRBJ2-7; D ambiguous. Trimming pared 0 bases from V and 6 bases from J, leaving 6 bases between. This CDR3 spans 12 amino acids. CDR1 and CDR2 (germline): MNHEY, SVGEGT. CDR3 coding DNA: TGTGCCAGCAGTTACTCGATAGTCGAGCAGTACTTC. Translated, it gives CASSYSIVEQYF.

This chain joins TRBV11-2 and TRBJ2-1; D is perhaps TRBD2 (7 bases). CDR3 length equals 13 residues. Germline V CDR1 and CDR2: SGHAT, FQNNGV. Deletions cut 3 bases from V and 8 bases from J, with 11 bases between. CDR3 sequence (DNA): TGTGCCAGCAGCTTCAGGGGAGGGGATGAGCAGTTCTTC. It specifies CASSFRGGDEQFF.

Here the CDR3 reads CASSPRDTRGGYGYTF. CDR3 DNA sequence: TGTGCCAGCAGTCCCCGGGACACCAGGGGCGGGTATGGCTACACCTTC. The chain combines TRBV5-4 with TRBJ1-2, with D possibly TRBD1 on 6 matching bases. Germline V gene data show CDR1 as SGHNT and CDR2 as YYREEE (reference sequence). The CDR3 is 16 residues long. Deletions cut 5 bases from V and 5 bases from J, with 22 bases between.

The gene calls are TRBV18 and TRBJ1-6; D is undetermined. From germline, CDR1 is KGHSH and CDR2 LQKENI. CDR3 length: 12 amino acids. V lost 6 bases, J lost 4 bases, and 4 bases lay in between. CDR3 in DNA: TGTGCCAGCTCTCAATATAATTCACCCCTCCACTTT. It encodes CASSQYNSPLHF. Full variable domain (outside the CDR3, taken from reference TRBV18 and TRBJ1-6): NAGVMQNPRHLVRRRGQEARLRCSPMKGHSHVYWYRQLPEEGLKFMVYLQKENIIDESGMPKERFSAEFPKEGPSILRIQQVVRGDSAAYFCASSQYNSPLHFGNGTRLTVT.

V gene TRBV7-9 combines with J gene TRBJ2-7, with 7 bases aligning to TRBD2. With 5 bases clipped from V and 5 bases from J, the junction kept 12 bases outside the gene matches. The germline gives CDR1 SEHNR, CDR2 FQNEAQ (reference sequence). This CDR3 contains 15 residues. The CDR3 spells CASSPHPTSIDEQYF. DNA of the CDR3: TGTGCCAGCAGCCCCCATCCGACTAGCATCGACGAGCAGTACTTC.

This clone appeared once. The V call is TRBV19, the J call TRBJ2-7, with D tentatively TRBD1 (6 bases). The CDR3 is made up of 14 amino acids. The germline gives CDR1 LNHDA, CDR2 SQIVND (reference sequence). V lost 5 bases and J 0 bases, leaving 11 bases between the germline ends. CDR3 amino acids: CASSSGTYSYEQYF. The DNA of the CDR3 is TGTGCCAGTAGTTCCGGGACATACTCCTACGAGCAGTACTTC.

This chain joins TRBV19 and TRBJ2-7; TRBD1 aligns across 8 bases. From germline, CDR1 is LNHDA and CDR2 SQIVND (reference sequence). Trimming cost V 6 bases and J 5 bases; bases outside gene matches: 6. CDR3 length: 13 amino acids. CDR3 region: CASRTDRGHEQYF. For the CDR3, the DNA is TGTGCCAGTAGGACAGACAGGGGCCACGAGCAGTACTTC.

The gene calls are TRBV6-5 and TRBJ2-2; the D is unclear. V was trimmed by 6 bases and J by 3 bases, leaving 8 bases between them. Germline values: CDR1 MNHEY, CDR2 SVGAGI. The CDR3 runs 13 residues. The CDR3 DNA follows: TGTGCCAGCAGGAGGTGGGACACCGGGGAGCTGTTTTTT. Amino acid sequence: CASRRWDTGELFF.

With respect to this clone: One junction end disagrees with the germline gene, perhaps due to a read error. The rearrangement links TRBV7-9 to TRBJ2-3; D is uncertain. The germline CDR1 and CDR2 sequences are SEHNR and FQNEAQ (reference sequence). CDR3 length: 10 residues. CDR3 residues: CASSIKAPIF. CDR3 DNA sequence: TGTGCCAGCAGCATAAAAGCTCCTATTTTT. Looking up the rest from reference TRBV7-9 and TRBJ2-3 gives the full variable domain: DTGVSQNPRHKITKRGQNVTFRCDPISEHNRLYWYRQTLGQGPEFLTYFQNEAQLEKSRLLSDRFSAERPKGSFSTLEIQRTEQGDSAMYLCASSIKAPIFGPGTRLTVL.

CDR3 DNA sequence: TGCAGCATGAGACCGGGACAGGGCTACGAGCAGTACTTC. Translated: CSMRPGQGYEQYF. The V call is TRBV29-1, the J call TRBJ2-7; 9 bases are shared with TRBD1. CDR3 size: 13 residues. Germline V lookup: CDR1 SQVTM, CDR2 ANQGSEA. The V gene end was trimmed by 8 bases and the J gene end by 3 bases; junction bases not matched to a gene: 8.

The chain employs TRBV5-1 and TRBJ2-7, with TRBD1 identical over 7 bases. Germline V gene sequence: CDR1 SGHRS, CDR2 YFSETQ. CDR3 length: 17 residues. The trim removed 1 base at V and 9 bases at J, leaving 19 bases unmatched. CDR3 amino acids: CASSLTTGERGQVGQYF. DNA for the CDR3: TGCGCCAGCAGCTTGACGACAGGCGAAAGGGGGCAAGTGGGGCAGTACTTC.

The rearrangement links TRBV7-8 to TRBJ2-3, with a possible D match to TRBD1 (5 bases). The CDR3 sequence is 13 residues long. The germline V and J ends were trimmed by 8 bases and 2 bases, with 11 bases remaining between them. The germline gives CDR1 SGHVS, CDR2 FQNEAQ. For the CDR3, the DNA is TGTGCCAGCGGTACAGGAGACACAGATACGCAGTATTTT. Amino acids: CASGTGDTDTQYF.

This chain uses TRBV11-3 with TRBJ1-3; D is perhaps TRBD1 (5 bases). This CDR3 has 13 amino acids. CDR1 is SGHNT, CDR2 YENEEA, per germline. V lost 5 bases and J 7 bases, leaving 12 bases between the germline ends. In DNA, the CDR3 is TGTGCCAGCAGCCTCGTGGAGGGGAACACCATATATTTT. The encoded protein is CASSLVEGNTIYF.